The 25 T cell receptor beta chains below all came from one sample that was sequenced in a study of OX40 agonist ivuxolimab in advanced cancers. The protocol was immunoSEQ multiplex PCR, while the TCRdb copy is restricted to in-frame clones and leaves out a portion. In the table there are 50,000 to 70,000 clones, about 88% of which are singletons. The starting material was CD4+ or CD8+ T cells sorted from blood, obtained in a trial of the OX40 agonist ivuxolimab. The receptor set was obtained from an adult with an advanced solid tumor such as melanoma, head and neck, liver or kidney cancer.

By share, this clone counts as medium-sized. This rearrangement joins TRBV10-1 to TRBJ2-2; D unclear. This CDR3 spans 17 amino acids. V was shortened by 0 bases and J by 4 bases, with 15 bases between the two germline ends. From germline, CDR1 is WNHNN and CDR2 SYGVQD (reference sequence). The CDR3 region has the DNA TGCGCCAGCAGTGAGTCGATCGGCAGAAGAAGCACCGGGGAGCTGTTTTTT. It yields the protein CASSESIGRRSTGELFF.

V gene TRBV25-1 combines with J gene TRBJ2-3; TRBD2 matches at 8 bases. The CDR3 totals 17 residues. Germline assignment: CDR1 MGHDK and CDR2 SYGVNS. J gave up 3 bases and V 4 bases, and 12 bases lay outside the gene matches. CDR3 sequence (DNA): TGTGCCAGCAGTGGAACAAGCGGGAGCCGAATTACAGATACGCAGTATTTT. Protein product: CASSGTSGSRITDTQYF.

DNA for the CDR3: TGCGCCAGCAGCCAAGAAGAGAGCAAGGGGCTCACCGGGAATGGCTACACCTTC. Its protein product is CASSQEESKGLTGNGYTF. The chain has TRBV4-1 and TRBJ1-2, with TRBD1 as a possible D gene (5 bases). The V end lost 0 bases, the J end lost 6 bases, and 23 bases lay between the germline ends. The CDR3 spans 18 residues. Germline V CDR1 and CDR2: MGHRA, YSYEKL.

The chain links TRBV14 to TRBJ2-5, with D perhaps being TRBD1 or TRBD2 (6 bases each). CDR3 length equals 14 residues. The germline V and J ends were trimmed by 5 bases and 1 base, with 11 bases remaining between them. The germline V gene encodes CDR1 SGHDN and CDR2 FVKESK. CDR3 in DNA: TGTGCCAGCAGCAAAAGGGGGGCCCAAGAGACCCAGTACTTC. This translates into CASSKRGAQETQYF.

To note about this clone: The junction and the germline gene differ at one end; a read error may be behind it. The chain combines TRBV7-2 with TRBJ2-7, with 8 bases lining up with TRBD2. This CDR3 has 14 amino acids. Germline CDR1 reads SGHTA; CDR2 reads FQGNSA. CDR3 in DNA: TGTGCCAGCAGCCTAGCGGGCAACTCCTACGAGCAGTACTTC. Amino acids: CASSLAGNSYEQYF.

This clone turned up a few times. The genes are TRBV6-1 and TRBJ1-4; D gene ambiguous. CDR3 length equals 15 residues. V lost 0 bases and J 6 bases, leaving 11 bases between the germline ends. Germline assignment: CDR1 MNHNS and CDR2 SASEGT. The CDR3 DNA follows: TGTGCCAGCAGTGAAGCGCCGTTCCCGGATGAAAAACTGTTTTTT. It yields the protein CASSEAPFPDEKLFF.

The rearrangement uses TRBV29-1 and TRBJ2-3; the D is unclear. V lost 4 bases and J 0 bases, leaving 8 bases between the germline ends. The CDR3 is 13 residues long. Per germline, CDR1 SQVTM and CDR2 ANQGSEA. In DNA, the CDR3 is TGCAGCGTTGGTCGCCAGAGCACAGATACGCAGTATTTT. It codes for CSVGRQSTDTQYF.

This sequence joins TRBV6-1 and TRBJ2-7; maybe TRBD1 (6 bases). V was clipped by 3 bases and J by 2 bases, with 11 bases between them. Germline-derived CDR1 and CDR2 are MNHNS and SASEGT. This CDR3 spans 14 amino acids. This CDR3 reads CASSDHGTPYEQYF. As DNA, the CDR3 is TGTGCCAGCAGTGACCATGGGACACCCTACGAGCAGTACTTC.

This chain joins TRBV6-5 and TRBJ1-5; no clear D. The germline gives CDR1 MNHEY, CDR2 SVGAGI. CDR3 length equals 16 residues. Trimming left V 0 bases short and J 4 bases short, with 13 bases between. The CDR3 here is CASSYSMRLGNQPQHF. CDR3 in DNA: TGTGCCAGCAGTTACTCGATGAGACTGGGAAATCAGCCCCAGCATTTT.

The chain uses TRBV28 and TRBJ1-5; D perhaps matches TRBD1 (5 bases). Germline V gives CDR1 MDHEN, CDR2 SYDVKM. The CDR3 loop spans 18 amino acids. Trimming cost V 7 bases and J 0 bases, with 22 bases left between them. CDR3 loop: CASTTLGIWGYSNQPQHF. The CDR3 region has the DNA TGTGCCAGCACTACCCTGGGCATTTGGGGCTATAGCAATCAGCCCCAGCATTTT.

This sequence joins TRBV5-4 and TRBJ2-2; 16 bases line up with TRBD2. The ends lost 5 bases at V and 3 bases at J; junction bases unmatched: 4. CDR1 SGHNT and CDR2 YYREEE come from the germline V gene (reference sequence). This CDR3 is 17 amino acids long. DNA of the CDR3: TGTGCCAGCAGAAAGGGACTAGCGGGGGGGCACACCGGGGAGCTGTTTTTT. Protein product: CASRKGLAGGHTGELFF. Complete variable domain (other parts from reference TRBV5-4 and TRBJ2-2): ETGVTQSPTHLIKTRGQQVTLRCSSQSGHNTVSWYQQALGQGPQFIFQYYREEENGRGNFPPRFSGLQFPNYSSELNVNALELDDSALYLCASRKGLAGGHTGELFFGEGSRLTVL.

The gene calls are TRBV5-5 and TRBJ2-2, with D perhaps matching TRBD2 (5 bases). V dropped 3 bases and J dropped 5 bases, with 14 bases sitting between them. Germline CDR1 SGHKS, CDR2 YYEKEE (reference sequence). This CDR3 contains 15 residues. Here the CDR3 DNA reads TGTGCCAGCAGCTCTCAAGGGCTAGCAACCGGGGAGCTGTTTTTT. Translated, it gives CASSSQGLATGELFF.

The V gene is TRBV19, the J gene TRBJ2-3, with 7 positions matching TRBD1. V was pared by 5 bases and J by 1 base, with 6 bases of the junction left unmatched. There are 15 residues in the CDR3. The germline V gene has CDR1 LNHDA and CDR2 SQIVND (reference sequence). The CDR3 is CASSSNGQGTDTQYF. The DNA for the CDR3 is TGTGCCAGTAGTTCAAACGGACAGGGCACAGATACGCAGTATTTT.

The rearrangement uses TRBV7-3 and TRBJ2-1, with 8 bases fitting TRBD1. V was pared by 5 bases and J by 3 bases, with 3 bases of the junction left unmatched. Germline V gene lookup returns CDR1 SGHTA and CDR2 FQGTGA. The CDR3 is 14 amino acids. The CDR3 loop is CASSPGTGYNEQFF. As DNA, the CDR3 is TGTGCCAGCAGCCCTGGGACAGGCTACAATGAGCAGTTCTTC.

The CDR3 sequence is CSVGMNTEAFF. CDR3 in DNA: TGCAGCGTTGGGATGAACACTGAAGCTTTCTTT. V is TRBV29-1 and J is TRBJ1-1; the D is unclear. Germline lookup yields CDR1 SQVTM and CDR2 ANQGSEA. The CDR3 totals 11 residues. V shed 4 bases and J shed 0 bases, with 3 bases lying between them.

In nucleotides, the CDR3 is TGTGCCAGCAGCTTAGTGAAAGGCCTCACCACTGAAGCTTTCTTT. Translation gives CASSLVKGLTTEAFF. The chain carries TRBV11-2 and TRBJ1-1, with unresolved D. Germline values: CDR1 SGHAT, CDR2 FQNNGV. The CDR3 is 15 residues long. The V and J ends lost 1 base and 4 bases respectively, with 13 bases between them.

The rearrangement uses TRBV19 and TRBJ2-2; maybe TRBD1 (5 bases). Germline V lookup: CDR1 LNHDA, CDR2 SQIVND (reference sequence). The CDR3 runs to 16 residues. V lost 10 bases and J 2 bases, leaving 20 bases between the germline ends. CDR3 protein: CATKTPGFLNTGELFF. The DNA for the CDR3 is TGTGCCACGAAAACTCCAGGGTTCCTAAACACCGGGGAGCTGTTTTTT.

The chain employs TRBV2 and TRBJ2-3, with no clear D. V lost 3 bases, J lost 0 bases, and 10 bases lay in between. The CDR3 runs 15 residues. Germline V gene data show CDR1 as SNHLY and CDR2 as FYNNEI. The CDR3 coding sequence is TGTGCCAGCAGTGAGGGCGGCTTTAGCACAGATACGCAGTATTTT. It codes for CASSEGGFSTDTQYF.

In the case of this clone: Germline is not matched at one junction end, which may reflect a read error. The gene calls are TRBV7-7 and TRBJ2-5, with TRBD2 matching 16 bases. The germline CDR1 and CDR2 sequences are SSHAT and FNYEAQ (reference sequence). This CDR3 has 18 residues. This CDR3 reads CASSRGTSGGANEETQYF. CDR3 in DNA: TGTGCTAGCAGCAGAGGGACTAGCGGGGGGGCCAACGAAGAGACCCAGTACTTC.

This sequence joins TRBV15 and TRBJ2-3; 9 bases align to TRBD2. Germline V gene data show CDR1 as LNHNV and CDR2 as YYDKDF (reference sequence). The V segment lost 5 bases and the J segment 6 bases; nucleotides outside the gene matches: 12. The length of the CDR3 is 16 residues. The CDR3, as DNA: TGTGCCACCAGCTATAGTCGCGGGAGGGCCAGGGATACGCAGTATTTT. Amino acid sequence: CATSYSRGRARDTQYF.

This rearrangement joins TRBV19 to TRBJ1-5; possibly TRBD1 for D (5 bases). Germline CDR1 LNHDA, CDR2 SQIVND (reference sequence). The CDR3 consists of 15 residues. The germline V and J ends were trimmed by 5 bases and 3 bases, with 14 bases remaining between them. CDR3 in DNA: TGTGCCAGTAGTCCCGGGACCCTACTCAATCAGCCCCAGCATTTT. This codes for CASSPGTLLNQPQHF.

V is TRBV5-4 and J is TRBJ1-6; 9 positions match TRBD1. CDR1 and CDR2 from the germline V gene are SGHNT and YYREEE (reference sequence). With 6 bases clipped from V and 9 bases from J, the junction kept 13 bases outside the gene matches. CDR3 length: 16 amino acids. As DNA, the CDR3 is TGTGCCAGCAACCATGTCCGAGGGACAGGGCCTTCACCCCTCCACTTT. Its translation: CASNHVRGTGPSPLHF. Complete variable domain (other parts from reference TRBV5-4 and TRBJ1-6): ETGVTQSPTHLIKTRGQQVTLRCSSQSGHNTVSWYQQALGQGPQFIFQYYREEENGRGNFPPRFSGLQFPNYSSELNVNALELDDSALYLCASNHVRGTGPSPLHFGNGTRLTVT.

The chain links TRBV28 to TRBJ2-7; 7 bases line up with TRBD1. The V segment lost 3 bases and the J segment 2 bases; nucleotides outside the gene matches: 4. The germline V gene has CDR1 MDHEN and CDR2 SYDVKM. There are 14 residues in the CDR3. The CDR3 DNA is TGTGCCAGCAGTTTGGGACAGAGTACCTACGAGCAGTACTTC. Amino acid sequence: CASSLGQSTYEQYF. The whole variable domain, filled in from reference TRBV28 and TRBJ2-7, reads DVKVTQSSRYLVKRTGEKVFLECVQDMDHENMFWYRQDPGLGLRLIYFSYDVKMKEKGDIPEGYSVSREKKERFSLILESASTNQTSMYLCASSLGQSTYEQYFGPGTRLTVT.

In nucleotides, the CDR3 is TGTGCCAGCAGCTTATTTATGGATCGACAGGGATGGGGCTACACCTTC. It specifies CASSLFMDRQGWGYTF. J is TRBJ1-2 and V is TRBV7-8, with TRBD1 identical over 7 bases. This CDR3 contains 16 residues. The germline gives CDR1 SGHVS, CDR2 FQNEAQ. The V and J ends lost 2 bases and 8 bases, in that order; junction bases with no gene match: 14. The full variable domain, its missing parts supplied by reference TRBV7-8 and TRBJ1-2, is GAGVSQSPRYKVAKRGQDVALRCDPISGHVSLFWYQQALGQGPEFLTYFQNEAQLDKSGLPSDRFFAERPEGSVSTLKIQRTQQEDSAVYLCASSLFMDRQGWGYTFGSGTRLTVV.

The J gene is TRBJ2-7, the V gene TRBV11-3; 12 nucleotides align to TRBD2. CDR3 length equals 14 residues. The ends lost 4 bases at V and 7 bases at J; junction bases unmatched: 5. Germline CDR1 and CDR2: SGHNT and YENEEA. CDR3 in DNA: TGTGCCAGCAGCTCGGGACTAGCGGGTGGGGAGCAGTACTTC. Residues: CASSSGLAGGEQYF. Together with reference TRBV11-3 and TRBJ2-7, the CDR3 gives the full variable domain: EAGVVQSPRYKIIEKKQPVAFWCNPISGHNTLYWYLQNLGQGPELLIRYENEEAVDDSQLPKDRFSAERLKGVDSTLKIQPAELGDSAVYLCASSSGLAGGEQYFGPGTRLTVT.